Listed below are T cell receptor beta chains from one sample, sequenced in a study of radiation and T cells in renal cell carcinoma. Sequencing used immunoSEQ multiplex PCR; TCRdb keeps in-frame clones, though not all of them. The table lists roughly 130,000 clones, 85% to 90% of them singletons. Sequencing was performed on blood, taken from a patient whose treatment included radiotherapy and nephrectomy. The receptors stem from a woman in her 70s with renal cell carcinoma. CDR3s include the opening cysteine and the closing phenylalanine or tryptophan. The order of the fields is CDR3 protein, CDR3 DNA, V gene, clone size, J gene, D gene. A D gene is named only where the DNA matches it firmly. Rows give clone size only sometimes, using once, few, many, or a class for an expanded clone.

CDR3aa: CASEVPGYNEQFF; CDR3nt: TGCGCCAGCGAAGTGCCGGGCTACAATGAGCAGTTCTTC; v_gene: TRBV5-1; abundance: -; j_gene: TRBJ2-1; d_gene: -
CDR3aa: CASTPGQGSYNEQFF; CDR3nt: TGTGCCAGCACGCCGGGACAGGGCTCCTACAATGAGCAGTTCTTC; v_gene: TRBV21-1; abundance: -; j_gene: TRBJ2-1; d_gene: -
CDR3aa: CASTLQGLTEAFF; CDR3nt: TGTGCCAGCACCCTCCAGGGGCTCACTGAAGCTTTCTTT; v_gene: TRBV2; abundance: -; j_gene: TRBJ1-1; d_gene: -
CDR3aa: CASSLMGINYGYTF; CDR3nt: TGTGCCAGCAGCTTAATGGGTATTAACTATGGCTACACCTTC; v_gene: TRBV7-3; abundance: -; j_gene: TRBJ1-2; d_gene: -
CDR3aa: CASSFGTGDNSPLHF; CDR3nt: TGTGCCAGCAGCTTTGGGACAGGGGACAATTCACCCCTCCACTTT; v_gene: TRBV7-9; abundance: once; j_gene: TRBJ1-6; d_gene: TRBD1
CDR3aa: CASSSSGTYYNEQFF; CDR3nt: TGTGCCAGCAGTTCATCCGGGACATACTACAATGAGCAGTTCTTC; v_gene: TRBV6-5; abundance: -; j_gene: TRBJ2-1; d_gene: -
CDR3aa: CASSIVAGTNTGELFF; CDR3nt: TGTGCCAGTAGTATAGTAGCGGGGACGAACACCGGGGAGCTGTTTTTT; v_gene: TRBV19; abundance: -; j_gene: TRBJ2-2; d_gene: TRBD2
CDR3aa: CASSMLAGGGGDTQYF; CDR3nt: TGTGCCAGTAGTATGCTGGCGGGGGGCGGGGGAGATACGCAGTATTTT; v_gene: TRBV19; abundance: few; j_gene: TRBJ2-3; d_gene: TRBD2
CDR3aa: CSVGQGAGVGYTF; CDR3nt: TGCAGCGTTGGACAGGGGGCGGGGGTAGGCTACACCTTC; v_gene: TRBV29-1; abundance: few; j_gene: TRBJ1-2; d_gene: TRBD1
CDR3aa: CASSLDPGGPQYF; CDR3nt: TGTGCCAGCAGCTTGGACCCAGGCGGCCCCCAGTACTTC; v_gene: TRBV5-6; abundance: -; j_gene: TRBJ2-5; d_gene: -
CDR3aa: CASSQEAGGGTEAFF; CDR3nt: TGCGCCAGCAGCCAAGAGGCAGGGGGGGGGACTGAAGCTTTCTTT; v_gene: TRBV4-3; abundance: -; j_gene: TRBJ1-1; d_gene: TRBD1
CDR3aa: CSVLASRETQYF; CDR3nt: TGCAGCGTTCTGGCTAGCAGGGAGACCCAGTACTTC; v_gene: TRBV29-1; abundance: -; j_gene: TRBJ2-5; d_gene: -
CDR3aa: CASSRNYGYTF; CDR3nt: TGTGCCAGCAGCCGAAACTATGGCTACACCTTC; v_gene: TRBV5-5; abundance: once; j_gene: TRBJ1-2; d_gene: -
CDR3aa: CASSELSPPPDTQYF; CDR3nt: TGTGCCAGCAGTGAATTGTCGCCTCCCCCAGATACGCAGTATTTT; v_gene: TRBV2; abundance: -; j_gene: TRBJ2-3; d_gene: -
CDR3aa: CASSYPGTAGNTIYF; CDR3nt: TGTGCCAGCAGTTACCCAGGGACAGCTGGAAACACCATATATTTT; v_gene: TRBV6-6; abundance: -; j_gene: TRBJ1-3; d_gene: TRBD1
CDR3aa: CASSRTGGGYSGELFF; CDR3nt: TGTGCCAGCAGCAGGACAGGGGGCGGTTATAGCGGGGAGCTGTTTTTT; v_gene: TRBV7-2; abundance: -; j_gene: TRBJ2-2; d_gene: TRBD1
CDR3aa: CASSLEDPVKDTQYF; CDR3nt: TGCGCCAGCAGCTTGGAGGACCCCGTTAAAGATACGCAGTATTTT; v_gene: TRBV5-1; abundance: -; j_gene: TRBJ2-3; d_gene: -
CDR3aa: CASSVAVAGNTIYF; CDR3nt: TGTGCCAGCAGCGTAGCGGTTGCGGGAAACACCATATATTTT; v_gene: TRBV9; abundance: -; j_gene: TRBJ1-3; d_gene: -
CDR3aa: CASSQDFNLGGELFF; CDR3nt: TGTGCCAGCAGCCAAGACTTCAATTTGGGGGGGGAGCTGTTTTTT; v_gene: TRBV14; abundance: once; j_gene: TRBJ2-2; d_gene: -
CDR3aa: CASSPRVEGKGNGYTF; CDR3nt: TGTGCCAGCTCACCACGTGTCGAGGGAAAAGGGAATGGCTACACCTTC; v_gene: TRBV18; abundance: -; j_gene: TRBJ1-2; d_gene: -